These T cell receptor beta chains were read from a single sample in a study of T cell repertoires in aging, cancer and after chemotherapy. TCRdb itself ran the multiplex PCR reads through MiXCR, one entry per CDR3 protein. In the table there are about 2,500 distinct CDR3 sequences, 23% of which are singletons. Sequencing was done on a sample of blood. These receptors originate from a human donor with a solid tumor. The CDR3 runs from the conserved cysteine through the conserved F or W. D genes are given only for firm matches. Size tells how often a clone was seen (once, few, many) or the class of an expanded clone, and some rows leave it out.

CDR3aa: CSAQGGGGAAWGETQYF
CDR3nt: TGCAGCGCCCAAGGGGGCGGGGGGGCCGCTTGGGGAGAGACCCAGTACTTC
abundance: few
v_gene: TRBV20-1
j_gene: TRBJ2-5
d_gene: TRBD2

CDR3aa: CASSPPMGETQYF
CDR3nt: TGTGCCAGCAGCCCTCCGATGGGAGAGACCCAGTACTTC
abundance: few
v_gene: TRBV13
j_gene: TRBJ2-5
d_gene: -

CDR3aa: CARSPQGAGETQYF
CDR3nt: TGTGCCAGAAGCCCACAGGGGGCGGGGGAGACCCAGTACTTC
abundance: -
v_gene: TRBV7-7
j_gene: TRBJ2-5
d_gene: TRBD1

CDR3aa: CASSWGRSGGNEQYF
CDR3nt: TGTGCCAGCAGTTGGGGCCGATCCGGGGGCAACGAGCAGTACTTC
abundance: -
v_gene: TRBV6-6
j_gene: TRBJ2-7
d_gene: -

CDR3aa: CSAGTANYGYTF
CDR3nt: TGCAGTGCTGGAACAGCGAACTATGGCTACACCTTC
abundance: -
v_gene: TRBV20-1
j_gene: TRBJ1-2
d_gene: -

CDR3aa: CASSLRSTGNYEQYF
CDR3nt: TGTGCTAGCAGCTTAAGATCTACGGGGAACTACGAGCAGTACTTC
abundance: -
v_gene: TRBV7-7
j_gene: TRBJ2-7
d_gene: -

CDR3aa: CASSRNTEAFF
CDR3nt: TGTGCCAGTAGTAGAAACACTGAAGCTTTCTTT
abundance: few
v_gene: TRBV19
j_gene: TRBJ1-1
d_gene: -

CDR3aa: CSVRTGLSGDYGYTF
CDR3nt: TGCAGCGTTCGGACAGGTTTATCAGGGGACTATGGCTACACCTTC
abundance: large
v_gene: TRBV29-1
j_gene: TRBJ1-2
d_gene: TRBD1

CDR3aa: CSAKRETQYF
CDR3nt: TGCAGTGCTAAGCGGGAGACCCAGTACTTC
abundance: medium-sized
v_gene: TRBV20-1
j_gene: TRBJ2-5
d_gene: -

CDR3aa: CSASLASGGAQYF
CDR3nt: TGCAGTGCTAGTCTGGCTAGCGGGGGGGCCCAGTACTTC
abundance: medium-sized
v_gene: TRBV20-1
j_gene: TRBJ2-5
d_gene: TRBD2

CDR3aa: CASSLDRGYEQYF
CDR3nt: TGTGCCAGCAGCTTAGATCGGGGATACGAGCAGTACTTC
abundance: -
v_gene: TRBV7-4
j_gene: TRBJ2-7
d_gene: -

CDR3aa: CASSRTGGADTGELFF
CDR3nt: TGTGCCAGCAGCCGTACAGGGGGCGCTGACACCGGGGAGCTGTTTTTT
abundance: few
v_gene: TRBV7-9
j_gene: TRBJ2-2
d_gene: TRBD1